The rows below give T cell receptor beta chains drawn from one sample of a study of blood T cells in healthy people across ages. TCRdb re-analysed the 5' RACE reads in MiXCR, keeping a single row per CDR3 protein. The table records fewer than 2 million distinct CDR3 sequences, roughly two fifths of them present only once. The specimen sequenced was blood. Receptors originate from a human donor in good health. CDR3s include the opening cysteine and the closing phenylalanine or tryptophan. D genes are given only for firm matches. Rows may omit the clone size; those that give it use once, few, many or a size class.

V,J,length,size,D,CDR3,DNA
TRBV7-9,TRBJ2-5,12,few,-,CASSPPQRAQYF,TGTGCCAGCAGCCCCCCCCAACGGGCGCAGTACTTC
TRBV6-2/TRBV6-3,TRBJ1-5,14,-,-,CASSYGLSNQPQHF,TGTGCCAGCAGTTACGGTTTAAGCAATCAGCCCCAGCATTTT
TRBV12-3/TRBV12-4,TRBJ2-3,15,-,TRBD1,CASSLPGQGVDTQYF,TGTGCCAGCAGTCTACCGGGACAGGGAGTAGATACGCAGTATTTT
TRBV12-3/TRBV12-4,TRBJ2-5,14,-,TRBD1,CASSWDRAQETQYF,TGTGCCAGCAGTTGGGACAGGGCCCAAGAGACCCAGTACTTC
TRBV12-3/TRBV12-4,TRBJ1-2,15,-,-,CASSLRDKNRYGYTF,TGTGCCAGCAGTTTAAGGGACAAAAACCGATATGGCTACACCTTC
TRBV28,TRBJ1-2,15,few,-,CASSFSTGFNYGYTF,TGTGCCAGCAGTTTCAGCACGGGATTTAACTATGGCTACACCTTC
TRBV29-1,TRBJ2-1,16,-,-,CSVEELGRLGYNEQFF,TGCAGCGTTGAAGAGTTAGGCAGGTTGGGATACAATGAGCAGTTCTTC
TRBV2,TRBJ2-7,14,-,TRBD2,CASSAAGGAYEQYF,TGTGCCAGCAGTGCGGCGGGGGGGGCCTACGAGCAGTACTTC
TRBV7-2,TRBJ2-3,13,-,-,CASSLVLEDTRYF,TGTGCCAGCAGCTTAGTACTAGAAGATACGCGGTATTTT
TRBV7-2,TRBJ2-5,17,-,TRBD2,CASSLETGTSGGKTQYF,TGTGCCAGCAGCTTAGAAACCGGGACTAGCGGGGGCAAGACCCAGTACTTC
TRBV15,TRBJ2-7,15,-,TRBD1,CATSRTRTGYYEQYF,TGTGCCACCAGCAGAACTAGGACAGGGTACTACGAGCAGTACTTC
TRBV7-2,TRBJ1-1,14,-,-,CASSVNSMNTEAFF,TGTGCCAGCAGCGTAAACTCCATGAACACTGAAGCTTTCTTT
TRBV4-3,TRBJ2-7,15,many,-,CASSQVPGSSYEQYF,TGCGCCAGCAGCCAAGTTCCAGGGAGCTCCTACGAGCAGTACTTC
TRBV4-3,TRBJ1-1,15,once,-,CASSRVSGMNTEAFF,TGCGCCAGCAGCCGCGTCTCTGGTATGAACACTGAAGCTTTCTTT
TRBV10-3,TRBJ2-2,14,few,-,CAISDGGVTGELFF,TGTGCCATCAGTGATGGAGGGGTGACCGGGGAGCTGTTTTTT
TRBV5-1,TRBJ1-2,15,-,-,CASSLGVSEGRGYTF,TGCGCCAGCAGCTTGGGAGTTTCAGAGGGACGTGGCTACACCTTC
TRBV11-2,TRBJ1-1,13,once,-,CASSPRGGLDAFF,TGTGCCAGCAGCCCACGGGGTGGGCTGGACGCTTTCTTT
TRBV20-1,TRBJ1-2,15,few,-,CSARSGEAGSYGYTF,TGCAGTGCTAGAAGTGGGGAGGCGGGATCATATGGCTACACCTTC
TRBV6-5,TRBJ2-1,18,few,TRBD2,CASSYGGLAGYTYNEQFF,TGTGCCAGCAGTTACGGGGGGTTAGCGGGGTACACCTACAATGAGCAGTTCTTC
TRBV20-1,TRBJ2-7,13,many,-,CSARVGRSYEQYF,TGCAGTGCTAGGGTAGGGCGCTCCTACGAGCAGTACTTC
TRBV3-1,TRBJ1-4,13,-,-,CASSQVTYEKLFF,TGTGCCAGCAGCCAAGTAACGTATGAAAAACTGTTTTTT
TRBV7-8,TRBJ2-3,14,-,TRBD2,CASRLTSGGHTQYF,TGTGCCAGCAGGCTGACTAGCGGGGGGCATACGCAGTATTTT
TRBV7-9,TRBJ2-7,13,-,-,CAGSLTGRNEQYF,TGTGCCGGCAGCTTAACAGGGAGGAACGAGCAGTACTTC
TRBV27,TRBJ1-2,14,few,-,CASSFSAANYGYTF,TGTGCCAGCAGTTTTTCGGCCGCTAACTATGGCTACACCTTC
TRBV7-2,TRBJ1-1,15,few,-,CASSLGAGPITEAFF,TGTGCCAGCAGCTTAGGAGCAGGGCCCATAACTGAAGCTTTCTTT
TRBV4-3,TRBJ2-3,17,many,-,CASSQMTDGAGTDTQYF,TGCGCCAGCAGCCAAATGACGGACGGGGCAGGCACAGATACGCAGTATTTT
TRBV20-1,TRBJ1-2,13,-,-,CSAGLQEVYGYTF,TGCAGTGCTGGGCTTCAGGAAGTCTATGGCTACACCTTC
TRBV24-1,TRBJ2-3,16,-,TRBD1,CATSDPDRGDTDTQYF,TGTGCCACCAGTGACCCCGACAGGGGGGACACAGACACGCAGTATTTT
TRBV6-2/TRBV6-3,TRBJ1-1,16,-,-,CASSYYGQQTGTEAFF,TGTGCCAGCAGTTACTACGGACAGCAAACGGGGACTGAAGCTTTCTTT
TRBV6-1,TRBJ1-1,18,-,TRBD1,CASSPRAGTGGRQDEAFF,TGTGCCAGCAGTCCTAGGGCCGGGACAGGGGGGCGCCAGGACGAAGCTTTCTTT
TRBV15,TRBJ2-1,12,-,TRBD1,CATSSRDSEQFF,TGTGCCACCAGCAGTCGGGACAGTGAGCAGTTCTTC
TRBV3-1,TRBJ2-4,22,-,TRBD2,CASSLPPGLAGRPLLAKNIQYF,TGTGCCAGCAGCCTTCCGCCTGGACTAGCGGGGCGTCCACTTCTAGCCAAAAACATTCAGTACTTC
TRBV5-5,TRBJ2-1,16,-,TRBD2,CASSLERGDSYNEQFF,TGTGCCAGCAGCTTGGAGCGGGGGGACTCCTACAATGAGCAGTTCTTC
TRBV7-2,TRBJ1-1,13,-,-,CASSSLRQSEAFF,TGTGCCAGCAGCTCGCTTAGACAGAGCGAAGCTTTCTTT
TRBV6-2/TRBV6-3,TRBJ2-7,15,-,-,CASSYRERLSYEQYF,TGTGCCAGCAGTTACCGGGAACGACTGTCCTACGAGCAGTACTTC
TRBV7-9,TRBJ1-6,13,-,-,CASSSGAASPLHF,TGTGCCAGCAGCTCCGGGGCGGCTTCACCCCTCCACTTT
TRBV4-3,TRBJ2-1,12,-,-,CASSQGIGEQFF,TGCGCCAGCAGCCAAGGGATTGGTGAGCAGTTCTTC
TRBV12-3/TRBV12-4,TRBJ2-7,14,few,-,CASSFSTGRYEQYF,TGTGCCAGCAGTTTCTCGACAGGCCGCTACGAGCAGTACTTC
TRBV20-1,TRBJ2-1,14,-,-,CSAWVDLDYNEQFF,TGCAGTGCTTGGGTAGATCTTGACTACAATGAGCAGTTCTTC
TRBV20-1,TRBJ2-5,12,-,-,CSARWLAFEQYF,TGCAGTGCTAGGTGGCTAGCGTTTGAGCAGTACTTC
TRBV20-1,TRBJ2-1,15,few,TRBD2,CSAIPRGGWADEQFF,TGCAGTGCAATCCCCCGGGGGGGGTGGGCGGATGAGCAGTTCTTC
TRBV7-2,TRBJ1-1,14,few,TRBD1,CASSSYRGYTEAFF,TGTGCCAGCAGCTCCTACAGGGGTTACACTGAAGCTTTCTTT
TRBV20-1,TRBJ2-1,16,-,TRBD2,CSATPGLASSYNEQFF,TGCAGTGCTACCCCGGGACTAGCGAGCTCCTACAATGAGCAGTTCTTC
TRBV12-3/TRBV12-4,TRBJ2-5,15,once,TRBD1,CASSALGQGQETQYF,TGTGCCAGCAGTGCCCTGGGACAGGGACAAGAGACCCAGTACTTC
TRBV7-2,TRBJ2-7,14,-,-,CASSQRIDSYEQYF,TGTGCCAGCAGCCAACGTATCGACTCCTACGAGCAGTACTTC
TRBV2,TRBJ2-3,17,-,-,CASSGGKAPEGTDTQYF,TGTGCCAGCAGTGGGGGCAAGGCCCCGGAGGGCACAGATACGCAGTATTTT
TRBV6-6,TRBJ1-2,14,few,-,CASSYKIGPYGYTF,TGTGCCAGCAGTTACAAAATAGGGCCCTATGGCTACACCTTC
TRBV20-1,TRBJ1-2,11,-,-,CSAVDSYGYTF,TGCAGTGCCGTGGACAGCTATGGCTACACCTTC
TRBV10-3,TRBJ2-5,14,many,-,CAISEGGHGETQYF,TGTGCCATCAGTGAAGGTGGACACGGAGAGACCCAGTACTTC
TRBV28,TRBJ1-5,17,-,TRBD1,CASRTGTGGRGRQPQHF,TGTGCCAGCAGGACCGGGACAGGGGGCCGGGGTAGACAGCCCCAGCATTTT
TRBV7-9,TRBJ2-1,17,-,TRBD2,CAGSPPWTSGDLEEQFF,TGTGCCGGCAGCCCCCCCTGGACTAGCGGGGATCTAGAGGAGCAGTTCTTC
TRBV12-3/TRBV12-4,TRBJ1-2,13,few,-,CASSTGTIAGYTF,TGTGCCAGCAGTACCGGGACAATTGCTGGCTACACCTTC
TRBV18,TRBJ2-7,13,-,-,CASSPGDDLEQYF,TGTGCCAGCTCACCAGGGGACGACCTCGAGCAGTACTTC
TRBV28,TRBJ2-5,12,few,-,CASKRPGETQYF,TGTGCCAGCAAACGACCCGGCGAGACCCAGTACTTC